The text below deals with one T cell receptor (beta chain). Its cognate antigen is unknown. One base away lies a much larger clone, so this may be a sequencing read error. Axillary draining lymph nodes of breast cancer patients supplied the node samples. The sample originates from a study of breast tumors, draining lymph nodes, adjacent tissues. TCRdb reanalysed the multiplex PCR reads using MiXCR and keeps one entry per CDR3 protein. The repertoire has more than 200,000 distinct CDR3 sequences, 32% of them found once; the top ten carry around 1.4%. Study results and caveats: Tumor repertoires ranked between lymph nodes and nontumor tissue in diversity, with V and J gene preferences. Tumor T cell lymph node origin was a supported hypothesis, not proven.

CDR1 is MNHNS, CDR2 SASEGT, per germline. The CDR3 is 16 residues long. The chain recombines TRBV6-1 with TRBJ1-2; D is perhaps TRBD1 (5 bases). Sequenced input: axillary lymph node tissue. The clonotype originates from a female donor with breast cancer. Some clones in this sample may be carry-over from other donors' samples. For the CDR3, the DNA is TGTGCCAGCAGTCAAGCGCTTCGGAGGGGCCTCTCGAGGTACACCTTC. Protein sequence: CASSQALRRGLSRYTF.